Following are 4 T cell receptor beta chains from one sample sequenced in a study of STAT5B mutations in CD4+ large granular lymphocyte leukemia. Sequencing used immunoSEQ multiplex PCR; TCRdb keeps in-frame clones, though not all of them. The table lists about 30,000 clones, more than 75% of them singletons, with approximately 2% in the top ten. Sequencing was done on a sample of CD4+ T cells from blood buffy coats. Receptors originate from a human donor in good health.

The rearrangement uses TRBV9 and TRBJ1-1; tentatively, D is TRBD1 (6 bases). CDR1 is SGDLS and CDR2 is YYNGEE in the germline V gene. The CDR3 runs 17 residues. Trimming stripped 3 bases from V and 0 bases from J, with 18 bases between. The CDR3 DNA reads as TGTGCCAGCAGCGCCTGGGGGGGGGCCTGGATGAACACTGAAGCTTTCTTT. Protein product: CASSAWGGAWMNTEAFF. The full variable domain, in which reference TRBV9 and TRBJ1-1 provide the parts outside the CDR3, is DSGVTQTPKHLITATGQRVTLRCSPRSGDLSVYWYQQSLDQGLQFLIQYYNGEERAKGNILERFSAQQFPDLHSELNLSSLELGDSALYFCASSAWGGAWMNTEAFFGQGTRLTVV.

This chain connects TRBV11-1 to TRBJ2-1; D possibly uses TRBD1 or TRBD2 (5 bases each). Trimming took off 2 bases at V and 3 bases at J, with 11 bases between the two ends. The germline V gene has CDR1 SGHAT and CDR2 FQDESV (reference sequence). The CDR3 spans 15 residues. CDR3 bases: TGTGCCAGCAGCTTACCGGGACGGTTCTACAATGAGCAGTTCTTC. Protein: CASSLPGRFYNEQFF.

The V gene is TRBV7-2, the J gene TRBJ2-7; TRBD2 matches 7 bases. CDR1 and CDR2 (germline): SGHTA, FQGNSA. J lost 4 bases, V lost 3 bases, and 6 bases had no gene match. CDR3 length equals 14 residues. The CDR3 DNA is TGTGCCAGCAGCTTTGGGCTAGCGGCGTACGAGCAGTACTTC. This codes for CASSFGLAAYEQYF. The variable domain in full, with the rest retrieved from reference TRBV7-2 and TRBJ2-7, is GAGVSQSPSNKVTEKGKDVELRCDPISGHTALYWYRQSLGQGLEFLIYFQGNSAPDKSGLPSDRFSAERTGGSVSTLTIQRTQQEDSAVYLCASSFGLAAYEQYFGPGTRLTVT.

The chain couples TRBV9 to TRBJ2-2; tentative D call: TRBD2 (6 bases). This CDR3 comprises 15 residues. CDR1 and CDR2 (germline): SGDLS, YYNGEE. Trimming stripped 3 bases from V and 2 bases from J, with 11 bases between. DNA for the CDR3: TGTGCCAGCAGCGGCGCAGCGGGTAACACCGGGGAGCTGTTTTTT. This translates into CASSGAAGNTGELFF.